This T cell receptor beta chain was captured in a study of CD8+ T cells in alopecia areata. Overall study: At a dose of 5 to 10 mg twice daily, oral tofacitinib was given to treated patients.

Treatment: oral pan-JAK inhibitor, 5-10 mg twice daily. Specimens obtained from alopecia areata patients comprised lesional scalp punch biopsies and peripheral blood. Broader study findings: Scalp clonality, together with expanded CD8+ clones among the top 100, fell significantly with tofacitinib.

The CDR3 is 13 residues long. Trimming cost V 7 bases and J 8 bases, with 20 bases left between them. The germline CDR1 and CDR2 sequences are SQVTM and ANQGSEA. About this clone itself: Its cognate antigen is unknown.

As the sequencing template, cDNA was produced by extracting RNA and reverse transcribing it. Assay used: immunoSEQ multiplex PCR; TCRdb lists only in-frame clones, some missing. The profile shows approximately 210,000 clones, under 70% of them singletons. Here the sequenced sample was CD4+ T cells sorted from blood, taken at week 4, from a patient treated with tofacitinib. This TCR derives from a human donor with alopecia areata. The chain links TRBV29-1 to TRBJ1-2; D perhaps matches TRBD1 (6 bases). The CDR3 region has the DNA TGCAGCGCCCGCGGGGGGGCCCTTTTCGGCTACACCTTC. Translation: CSARGGALFGYTF.